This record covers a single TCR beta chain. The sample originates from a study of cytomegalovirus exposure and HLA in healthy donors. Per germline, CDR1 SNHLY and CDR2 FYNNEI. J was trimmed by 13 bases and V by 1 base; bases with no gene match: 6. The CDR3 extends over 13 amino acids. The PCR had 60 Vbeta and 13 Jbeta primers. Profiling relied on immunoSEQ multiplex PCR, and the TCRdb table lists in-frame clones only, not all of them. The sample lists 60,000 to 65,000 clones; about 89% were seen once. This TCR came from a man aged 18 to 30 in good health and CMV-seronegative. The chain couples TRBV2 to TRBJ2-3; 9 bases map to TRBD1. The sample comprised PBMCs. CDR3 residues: CASSEGIRTGEYF. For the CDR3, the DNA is TGTGCCAGCAGTGAAGGGATTCGGACAGGGGAGTATTTT.